The source of this T cell receptor (beta chain) is a study of blood T cell repertoires in COVID-19. This clone turned up a few times. The sample has other DNA sequences that encode this CDR3 too. The table came from immunoSEQ multiplex PCR; TCRdb's copy has only in-frame clones and leaves some out. This table holds about 140,000 clones, 80% to 85% found once. Input material: peripheral blood. This sequence was found in a human donor in a cohort sampled during active COVID-19.

CDR3 bases: TGTGCCAGCAGCGTAGGGACAACCCCCTACGAGCAGTACTTC. This sequence encodes CASSVGTTPYEQYF. The chain combines TRBV9 with TRBJ2-7, with a tentative D call TRBD1 (5 bases). From germline, CDR1 is SGDLS and CDR2 YYNGEE. This CDR3 is 14 amino acids long. Trimming cost V 0 bases and J 2 bases, with 9 bases left between them.